A selection of T cell receptor beta chains follows, all from one sample in a study of T cell responses to AZD1222 COVID-19 vaccine. The repertoire was sequenced with immunoSEQ multiplex PCR; TCRdb's copy has only in-frame clones and lacks some. The sample contains more than 100,000 clones, around nine tenths of which appear only once. The source was peripheral blood, collected on day 0 of AZD1222 vaccination. The receptor source for this set is an adult in good health. CDR3s include the opening cysteine and the closing phenylalanine or tryptophan. D genes are given only for firm matches. Size tells how often a clone was seen (once, few, many) or the class of an expanded clone, and some rows leave it out.

abundance: NA
d_gene: NA
j_gene: TRBJ1-4
v_gene: TRBV19
CDR3nt: TGTGCCAGTAGTACACCACAAGTTCGACTGTTTTTT
CDR3aa: CASSTPQVRLFF

abundance: NA
d_gene: TRBD1
j_gene: TRBJ1-2
v_gene: TRBV4-3
CDR3nt: TGCGCCAGCAGCCAAGAAAGAACCTACCCGGGACAGAACTATGGCTACACCTTC
CDR3aa: CASSQERTYPGQNYGYTF

abundance: NA
d_gene: TRBD1
j_gene: TRBJ2-7
v_gene: TRBV14
CDR3nt: TGTGCCAGCAGCCTCCGGGACAGGAACCCCTACGAGCAGTACTTC
CDR3aa: CASSLRDRNPYEQYF

abundance: NA
d_gene: NA
j_gene: TRBJ1-6
v_gene: TRBV27
CDR3nt: TGTGCCAGCAGTTTATCGAGGGCCTTTAACTCACCCCTCCACTTT
CDR3aa: CASSLSRAFNSPLHF

abundance: NA
d_gene: TRBD1
j_gene: TRBJ1-1
v_gene: TRBV12-5
CDR3nt: TGTGCTAGTGGTTTTAGACTGGGGGGACAGAGGAACACTGAAGCTTTCTTT
CDR3aa: CASGFRLGGQRNTEAFF

abundance: NA
d_gene: NA
j_gene: TRBJ2-7
v_gene: TRBV7-9
CDR3nt: TGTGCCAGCAGCTTTCCGAAGGAGAGACAGGGAGGGTACGAGCAGTACTTC
CDR3aa: CASSFPKERQGGYEQYF

abundance: few
d_gene: TRBD1
j_gene: TRBJ1-1
v_gene: TRBV2
CDR3nt: TGTGCCAGCAGTGAACAGGGGGCCGGGAACACTGAAGCTTTCTTT
CDR3aa: CASSEQGAGNTEAFF

abundance: NA
d_gene: TRBD2
j_gene: TRBJ2-5
v_gene: TRBV5-6
CDR3nt: TGTGCCAGCAGCGTACTCGGACTAGCGGGGGGTGGGCAAGAGACCCAGTACTTC
CDR3aa: CASSVLGLAGGGQETQYF

abundance: once
d_gene: NA
j_gene: TRBJ2-1
v_gene: TRBV12-5
CDR3nt: TGTGCTAGTGGTTTGGGCGACAGAAACAATGAGCAGTTCTTC
CDR3aa: CASGLGDRNNEQFF

abundance: few
d_gene: NA
j_gene: TRBJ2-7
v_gene: TRBV7-2
CDR3nt: TGTGCCAGCAGCTTAGGAGCCTACGAGCAGTACTTC
CDR3aa: CASSLGAYEQYF

abundance: NA
d_gene: NA
j_gene: TRBJ1-4
v_gene: TRBV7-8
CDR3nt: TGTGCCAGCAGCTTTCAACAGGGATCTAATGAAAAACTGTTTTTT
CDR3aa: CASSFQQGSNEKLFF

abundance: NA
d_gene: NA
j_gene: TRBJ1-5
v_gene: TRBV10-3
CDR3nt: TGTGCCATCAGTGACGAAGACATTATCAATCAGCCCCAGCATTTT
CDR3aa: CAISDEDIINQPQHF

abundance: NA
d_gene: TRBD1
j_gene: TRBJ1-6
v_gene: TRBV5-4
CDR3nt: TGTGCCAGCAGCTTGGGGGGACAGACTAATTCACCCCTCCACTTT
CDR3aa: CASSLGGQTNSPLHF

abundance: NA
d_gene: TRBD1
j_gene: TRBJ1-1
v_gene: TRBV5-1
CDR3nt: TGCGCCAGCAGCAACCTGCTGGGACAGGGGGCGCAGACTGAAGCTTTCTTT
CDR3aa: CASSNLLGQGAQTEAFF

abundance: NA
d_gene: TRBD1
j_gene: TRBJ1-2
v_gene: TRBV5-1
CDR3nt: TGCGCCAGCAGCATTGACAGGGCTGGCTACACCTTC
CDR3aa: CASSIDRAGYTF

abundance: NA
d_gene: NA
j_gene: TRBJ2-7
v_gene: TRBV5-1
CDR3nt: TGCGCCAGCAGCATACCTCAGGGGACCGTTAGCTACGAGCAGTACTTC
CDR3aa: CASSIPQGTVSYEQYF

abundance: NA
d_gene: NA
j_gene: TRBJ1-5
v_gene: TRBV5-6
CDR3nt: TGTGCCAGCAGCTTTAGAGGGGCGCGCAATCAGCCCCAGCATTTT
CDR3aa: CASSFRGARNQPQHF

abundance: NA
d_gene: NA
j_gene: TRBJ1-1
v_gene: TRBV30
CDR3nt: TGTGCCTGGAGAGTTGGACTGAACACTGAAGCTTTCTTT
CDR3aa: CAWRVGLNTEAFF

abundance: NA
d_gene: TRBD1
j_gene: TRBJ2-1
v_gene: TRBV12-3/TRBV12-4
CDR3nt: TGTGCCAGCAGCCGACAGGGAAGGAATGAGCAGTTCTTC
CDR3aa: CASSRQGRNEQFF

abundance: NA
d_gene: TRBD2
j_gene: TRBJ2-1
v_gene: TRBV11-3
CDR3nt: TGTGCCAGCAGCCCGGGACTACTCTCCTACAATGAGCAGTTCTTC
CDR3aa: CASSPGLLSYNEQFF

abundance: NA
d_gene: NA
j_gene: TRBJ1-4
v_gene: TRBV5-1
CDR3nt: TGCGCCAGCAGCTTGGAAAGTCAGGGCCCTAAGGGAAAACTGTTTTTT
CDR3aa: CASSLESQGPKGKLFF

abundance: NA
d_gene: NA
j_gene: TRBJ2-7
v_gene: TRBV18
CDR3nt: TGTGCCAGCTCACCAGCCGCCGGCTACGAGCAGTACTTC
CDR3aa: CASSPAAGYEQYF

abundance: NA
d_gene: NA
j_gene: TRBJ2-7
v_gene: TRBV5-6
CDR3nt: TGTGCCAGCAGCTTGGTCAGAACCTACGAGCAGTACTTC
CDR3aa: CASSLVRTYEQYF

abundance: few
d_gene: NA
j_gene: TRBJ1-2
v_gene: TRBV4-1
CDR3nt: TGCGCCAGCAGCCAGGGGGCGGGGGGCTATGGCTACACCTTC
CDR3aa: CASSQGAGGYGYTF

abundance: NA
d_gene: NA
j_gene: TRBJ1-6
v_gene: TRBV7-8
CDR3nt: TGTGCCAGCCGGGAAGCTACCTATAATTCACCCCTCCACTTT
CDR3aa: CASREATYNSPLHF

abundance: NA
d_gene: NA
j_gene: TRBJ2-5
v_gene: TRBV10-3
CDR3nt: TGTGCCATCAGGCTCGGGACTTCGGCTGTGGAGACCCAGTACTTC
CDR3aa: CAIRLGTSAVETQYF

abundance: NA
d_gene: NA
j_gene: TRBJ1-5
v_gene: TRBV6-5
CDR3nt: TGTGCCAGCGGGGGGCCCAATCAGCCCCAGCATTTT
CDR3aa: CASGGPNQPQHF

abundance: NA
d_gene: TRBD2
j_gene: TRBJ2-1
v_gene: TRBV10-1
CDR3nt: TGCGCCAGCAGTCTAGAAATCGGGACTAGCGGGGGGGCCGGGGAGCAGTTCTTC
CDR3aa: CASSLEIGTSGGAGEQFF

abundance: NA
d_gene: NA
j_gene: TRBJ1-2
v_gene: TRBV2
CDR3nt: TGTGCCAGCAGTGCTAAAGGGGGCTATGGCTACACCTTC
CDR3aa: CASSAKGGYGYTF

abundance: once
d_gene: NA
j_gene: TRBJ2-3
v_gene: TRBV6-5
CDR3nt: TGTGCCAGCACCGTGGGGGCCCCAGATACGCAGTATTTT
CDR3aa: CASTVGAPDTQYF

abundance: NA
d_gene: TRBD2
j_gene: TRBJ2-5
v_gene: TRBV7-9
CDR3nt: TGTGCCAGCAGCCTGGGGACTAGCGGGGGACAAGAGACCCAGTACTTC
CDR3aa: CASSLGTSGGQETQYF

abundance: once
d_gene: NA
j_gene: TRBJ2-5
v_gene: TRBV18
CDR3nt: TGTGCCAGCTCGCTTAAGTGGGAGACCCAGTACTTC
CDR3aa: CASSLKWETQYF

abundance: NA
d_gene: NA
j_gene: TRBJ1-6
v_gene: TRBV13
CDR3nt: TGTGCCAGCAGTACCCAGGGGTCCTATAATTCACCCCTCCACTTT
CDR3aa: CASSTQGSYNSPLHF

abundance: NA
d_gene: TRBD1
j_gene: TRBJ2-7
v_gene: TRBV5-1
CDR3nt: TGCGCCAGCAGCGGGACAGGTCCCTACGAGCAGTACTTC
CDR3aa: CASSGTGPYEQYF

abundance: NA
d_gene: TRBD1
j_gene: TRBJ2-2
v_gene: TRBV27
CDR3nt: TGTGCCAGCAGTTTATCGACTTGGGACAGGGGAAGGCCCGGGGAGCTGTTTTTT
CDR3aa: CASSLSTWDRGRPGELFF